This TCR beta chain was profiled in a study of T cell repertoires in cytomegalovirus infection. Whole-study context: Selected CMV epitopes included recently identified HLA-C-restricted ones as well as well-studied HLA-B-restricted ones. Indicated by public TCR beta signatures were CMV infection and matching HLA type. The study, taken as a whole, reports: HLA-C-restricted TCR beta clonotypes specific for CMV led the ex vivo response.

The trim removed 2 bases at V and 3 bases at J, leaving 15 bases unmatched. Germline CDR1 LNHDA, CDR2 SQIVND (reference sequence). The CDR3 spans 18 residues. A note on this clonotype: Its antigen remains unknown.

TCRdb re-called the reads with MiXCR, one entry per CDR3 protein. The table includes about 900,000 distinct CDR3 sequences, around 30% detected once. The sample here was cultured CD8+ T cells from PBMCs, taken from culture after CMV antigen stimulation. This chain connects TRBV19 to TRBJ1-1; 7 bases line up with TRBD1. This TCR derives from a human donor in good health (CMV status not recorded). Some clones in this sample may be carry-over from other donors' samples. In DNA form, the CDR3 reads TGTGCCAGTAGTATATACCCCGGCAGGGGGAATTGGGACACTGAAGCTTTCTTT. Protein sequence: CASSIYPGRGNWDTEAFF.